This TCR beta chain was sequenced in a study of T cells after yellow fever vaccination. Study-wide background: For low cell numbers, libraries were made with SMART-Seq v4 Ultra Low Input. Study outcomes and limitations: There was a small share of clonotypes that showed up in both the CD4 and CD8 compartments. The secondary response showed a weaker magnitude and a faster peak, day 5 versus 15.

5'RACE template switching produced TCR cDNA carrying a universal primer site and UMIs. Each CDR3 protein gets one entry after TCRdb re-called the 5' RACE reads with MiXCR. The table has 250,000 to 350,000 distinct CDR3 sequences, 6.8% seen once; the top ten hold over 15%. Worth noting for this clonotype: Its target is unknown.

The sequence derives from a man aged 18 to 30 who received the YFV17D yellow fever vaccine. Material: PBMCs, obtained approximately 47 days after the first yellow fever vaccination.

In DNA, the CDR3 is TGTGCCAGCAGCCAAGATATAGGACAGGGAACCTACGAGCAGTACTTC. Its translation is CASSQDIGQGTYEQYF. The chain joins TRBV4-2 to TRBJ2-7; 8 bases align to TRBD1. This CDR3 comprises 16 residues. V dropped 0 bases and J dropped 2; count of bases not matched to a gene: 6. The germline gives CDR1 LGHNA, CDR2 YNFKEQ.